What follows describes a single TCR beta chain. The antigen this receptor binds is unknown. Base-call qualities are not available, and no considerably larger clone is one nucleotide away. The donors were healthy, HIV-negative adults who had no recently reported acute infections or vaccinations. Every donor was a Caucasian adult residing in Nashville, Tennessee, USA. CD4+ T cells were enriched by magnetic negative selection, after which naive cells were positively selected on CD45RA and the negative fraction was taken as the memory subset. After blood collection by leukapheresis, PBMCs were isolated using Ficoll-Histopaque density gradient centrifugation and then cryopreserved in the vapor phase of liquid nitrogen. Analytical flow cytometry was used to check the purity and quantity of every magnetically sorted T cell population. From each sorted fraction, genomic DNA was isolated and quantified by UV absorbance on a Nanodrop 2000c.

This entry belongs to a study of shared clonotypes between healthy human individuals (dated by TCRdb to about 2020). About the full investigation: A couple of women and a few men aged 18 to 49 years were included in the cohort. For each donor, three plates each were used for CD4 naive and CD4 memory, two plates were used for CD8 naive, and one plate was used for CD8 memory. Blood TCR repertoires of about 5 healthy adults were deeply sequenced to estimate repertoire size and the extent of clonotype sharing between individuals. To increase sequencing depth and limit assay-specific biases, different laboratories used diverse techniques to prepare libraries and sequence TCR repertoires. Per donor, leukapheresis produced somewhere between about 0.94 and 9.5 billion PBMCs.

TCR CDR3 regions were amplified from genomic DNA by multiplex PCR using the deep immunoSEQ assay. Genomic DNA extracted from each cell subset was distributed evenly over all wells of several immunoSEQ 96-well plates, and each plate served as one replicate. For sorted subsets, each replicate PCR was loaded with around 200 ng genomic DNA, equivalent to roughly 30,000 T cell genomes. The purified libraries were quantified using a Qubit 3.0 fluorometer, sized with a Bioanalyzer 2100, and then quantified again using the KAPA Library Quantification kit. A separate single-read 150-cycle Illumina NextSeq 550 flow cell was used to sequence each immunoSEQ 96-well plate. Processing in the source paper ran as follows. Because the immunoSEQ output included only junctional sequences and no quality scores, the filtering could not be the same as the filtering used for full-length reads. To assign V/J genes and CDR3, sequences were annotated using PyIR, a Python wrapper for IgBLAST v1.9, with IMGT germline references. Reads were removed for weak V/J assignments (E-value above 1e-6), missing CDR3, stop codons, out-of-frame junctions, or ambiguous translated residues. V3J clonotypes were defined as sequences sharing an identical inferred V gene, J gene, and CDR3 amino acid sequence. Percentage overlap between repertoires was calculated by dividing the number of shared unique clonotypes by the size of the smaller repertoire. Repertoire richness was assessed with RTK rarefaction, the Chao1 estimator, and Recon v2.1 estimates of unobserved clonotypes. For all TCRbeta clonotypes obtained by the gDNA method from a handful of donors, generation probabilities were computed with OLGA. TCRdb retrieved this table from immuneACCESS and kept in-frame rearrangements only. Not all clones are present; in checked studies, unresolved V genes account for under half, and no reason is known for the remainder. V and J calls and clone size are copied from that table; D and trimming were computed from the DNA. In all, the sample holds some 2,500,000 clones, and 80% to 95% of those were seen once. The ten top clones hold approximately 0.39% of the sample.

V was cut back by 5 bases and J by 3 bases, leaving a gap of 11 bases between them. The CDR3 starts with the cysteine, ends with the phenylalanine, and has 13 residues. The read is trimmed to its CDR3 DNA, 39 bases read in frame from base 1. Based on the germline V gene, the CDR1 and CDR2 sequences are SGHTA and FQGNSA. Study-wide conclusions, independent of this receptor: Higher generation probabilities were observed for clonotypes shared by all four sorted-subset donors than for non-shared clonotypes. Sampling was restricted to blood, and TCR repertoires in tissues likely differ from the TCR repertoires found in blood. Sharing across a few donors was observed for 5% to 6.5% of naive CD4, less than 4% of naive CD8, roughly 2.3% of memory CD4, and approximately 0.41% of memory CD8 clonotypes. Incomplete sequencing was indicated by rarefaction of sorted-subset datasets, despite the large sequencing depth. The genetic and exposure-history diversity represented was limited by the small number of donors. Based on pairwise subsampling, the degree of clonotype sharing among donors was expected to be affected by sequencing depth. Naive subsets generally had larger estimated clonotype richness than memory subsets.

The sequencing sample was made of naive CD4+ T cells from PBMCs. The cell subset or site tag for this specimen amounts to: CD45RA+ positively selected. Recombination joined TRBV7-2 with TRBJ2-7; TRBD2 is possibly the D segment (6 matching bases). The receptor's source is a man younger than 30 in good health. Some clones in this sample may be carry-over from other donors' samples. The DNA is as follows: TGTGCCAGCAGCCGCGGGGCCAACTACGAGCAGTACTTC. This is translated as CASSRGANYEQYF.